This T cell receptor (beta chain) came from a study of Ad26.COV2.S vaccination and SARS-CoV-2 variants. Looking at the study overall: The trial was COV1001 and the donor's arm was Ad26.COV2.S. Participants got Ad26.COV2.S intramuscularly, once or twice 56 days apart.

The data were produced by immunoSEQ multiplex PCR, yet TCRdb's version contains in-frame clones alone and is incomplete. The sample carries 250,000 to 300,000 clones, 80% to 90% recorded once. This CDR3 has 16 residues. The V segment lost 3 bases and the J segment 4 bases; nucleotides outside the gene matches: 11. Germline-derived CDR1 and CDR2 are SGDLS and YYNGEE. Treatment indicated: about 20 received Ad26.COV2.S at low or high dose, single or two shots; roughly five received placebo; per-sample allocation not given. Following the first vaccine or placebo injection, samples were taken on day 63. Boston hosted the donor, who was an adult aged 18-55 years.

The receptor was isolated from a person aged 18 to 59 who received the Ad26.COV2.S COVID-19 vaccine or a placebo. This rearrangement joins TRBV9 to TRBJ1-1, with 8 bases aligning to TRBD1. This material consisted of peripheral blood, taken in a trial of Ad26.COV2.S vaccine versus placebo. Here the CDR3 reads CASSANPRGLGTEAFF. CDR3 sequence (DNA): TGTGCCAGCAGCGCGAACCCCAGGGGGCTGGGCACTGAAGCTTTCTTT.